The 22 T cell receptor beta chains below come from one sample, sequenced in a study of blood T cells in healthy people across ages. Combining a sample-barcoded 5' primer with a J-beta primer mix, a second PCR ran for 7 to 11 cycles. Using its own MiXCR run on the 5' RACE reads, TCRdb lists one record per CDR3 protein. The sample holds 700,000 to 950,000 distinct CDR3 sequences; about 40% are singletons and the top ten take under 25%. The material sequenced was blood. The source of these receptors is a woman aged 60 to 75 in good health.

Worth noting for this clonotype: With a much larger clone just one base away, this may be a read error. The V gene is TRBV12-3 or TRBV12-4, the J gene TRBJ2-3; 9 bases are a match to TRBD2. CDR3 length equals 14 residues. The CDR3 nucleotides read TGTGCCGGCAGCTTAGCGGGAGTCACAGATACGCAGTATTTT. Its translation: CAGSLAGVTDTQYF.

The chain links TRBV6-5 to TRBJ2-7; TRBD1 matches at 7 bases. With 0 bases clipped from V and 2 bases from J, the junction kept 4 bases outside the gene matches. This CDR3 region has 15 residues. Germline V gives CDR1 MNHEY, CDR2 SVGAGI. Written as DNA, the CDR3 is TGTGCCAGCAGTTACTCAAGGGGGCCCGCCTACGAGCAGTACTTC. Translated: CASSYSRGPAYEQYF.

The chain is built from TRBV20-1 and TRBJ2-5, with TRBD2 matching 14 bases. Matching the DNA end better, TRBJ2-7 makes the J call doubtful. The CDR3 spans 16 residues. CDR1 DFQATT and CDR2 SNEGSKA come from the germline V gene (reference sequence). The CDR3 spells CSASLRTSGGSDEQYF. CDR3 nucleotides: TGCAGTGCTAGCCTCAGGACTAGCGGGGGGTCCGACGAGCAGTACTTC.

This rearrangement joins TRBV12-3 or TRBV12-4 to TRBJ1-4, with D maybe TRBD1 (5 bases). CDR3 length: 14 residues. The V end lost 7 bases, the J end lost 8 bases, and 17 bases lay between the germline ends. The CDR3 DNA reads TGTGCCAGCACCCAGCAGGGTGTGTGGGAAAAACTGTTTTTT. Its translation: CASTQQGVWEKLFF.

This clonotype has at least ten counts. The chain joins TRBV18 to TRBJ2-7, with 9 nucleotides matching TRBD1. The junction had 13 bases not matched to a gene; V was cut back by 2 bases and J by 2 bases. The CDR3 has 18 amino acids. The V gene's germline CDR1 is KGHSH and CDR2 LQKENI. The CDR3 sequence is CASSPYKLGTGSTYEQYF. DNA for the CDR3: TGTGCCAGCTCACCATACAAACTCGGGACAGGGAGTACCTACGAGCAGTACTTC.

The sample holds many counts of this clonotype. This chain uses TRBV3-1 with TRBJ2-6; the D is unclear. The V end was cut by 4 bases, the J end by 2 bases, with 6 bases between. CDR1 and CDR2 from the germline V gene are LGHDT and YNNKEL (reference sequence). The CDR3 is 14 amino acids. CDR3 nucleotide sequence: TGTGCCAGCAGCCTCCTGGCTGGGGCCAACGTCCTGACTTTC. It specifies CASSLLAGANVLTF.

The chain is built from TRBV12-3 or TRBV12-4 and TRBJ1-2; possible D gene TRBD1, 6 bases. Deletions cut 2 bases from V and 8 bases from J, with 9 bases between. The CDR3 consists of 12 residues. CDR3 loop: CASSLPRGGYTF. CDR3 coding DNA: TGTGCCAGCAGTTTACCCAGGGGCGGCTACACCTTC.

This clonotype was seen ten or more times. V is TRBV29-1 and J is TRBJ1-2; TRBD1 matches 8 bases. J lost 7 bases, V lost 6 bases, and 4 bases had no gene match. Germline lookup yields CDR1 SQVTM and CDR2 ANQGSEA. CDR3 length equals 11 residues. The CDR3 protein is CSVGQGGGYTF. CDR3 sequence (DNA): TGCAGCGTCGGACAGGGTGGTGGCTACACCTTC.

This chain links TRBV20-1 with TRBJ1-4; tentative D call: TRBD1 (5 bases). In germline, CDR1 is DFQATT, CDR2 SNEGSKA (reference sequence). CDR3 length equals 18 residues. V was trimmed by 0 bases and J by 2 bases, leaving 19 bases between them. The CDR3 is CSARDFFAKGVTNEKLFF. The CDR3 DNA follows: TGCAGTGCTAGAGATTTTTTTGCTAAAGGGGTTACTAATGAAAAACTGTTTTTT.

This clonotype appeared a few times. The rearrangement joins TRBV6-2 or TRBV6-3 to TRBJ2-3; 9 nucleotides line up with TRBD2. The CDR3 consists of 15 residues. V trimming: 4 bases; J trimming: 4 bases; junction bases outside the gene matches: 6. Germline loops: CDR1 MNHEY, CDR2 SVGEGT. The CDR3 nucleotides are TGTGCCAGCAGTTCCTCCGGACTAGCGTCAGATACGCAGTATTTT. As protein: CASSSSGLASDTQYF.

The chain carries TRBV20-1 and TRBJ2-1, with 14 bases aligning to TRBD2. The CDR3 runs to 15 residues. Germline lookup yields CDR1 DFQATT and CDR2 SNEGSKA (reference sequence). J lost 5 bases, V lost 5 bases, and 5 bases had no gene match. The CDR3: CSAGGLAGGDNEQFF. The DNA of the CDR3 is TGCAGTGCTGGCGGACTAGCGGGAGGAGACAATGAGCAGTTCTTC.

V usage is TRBV30 and J usage is TRBJ1-1; TRBD1 might be the D (6 bases). This CDR3 has 12 residues. Deletions cut 3 bases from V and 8 bases from J, with 13 bases between. Germline V gives CDR1 GTSNPN, CDR2 SVGIG (reference sequence). The CDR3 spells CAWRPGVQEAFF. CDR3 in DNA: TGTGCCTGGAGGCCAGGGGTGCAAGAAGCTTTCTTT.

The rearrangement uses TRBV20-1 and TRBJ2-3; D ambiguous. This CDR3 contains 17 residues. V was shortened by 3 bases and J by 1 base, with 20 bases between the two germline ends. Looked up from germline, CDR1 is DFQATT and CDR2 is SNEGSKA (reference sequence). The DNA of the CDR3 is TGCAGTGCTAGTGCTCCCTGGGCCGGAATCGGCACAGATACGCAGTATTTT. Protein sequence: CSASAPWAGIGTDTQYF.

The V call is TRBV7-9, the J call TRBJ2-5; D is unclear. CDR1 is SEHNR and CDR2 is FQNEAQ in the germline V gene (reference sequence). V gave up 5 bases and J gave up 3 bases, with 16 bases separating them. The CDR3 totals 15 residues. The CDR3 DNA reads as TGTGCCAGCAGCCAGGTCCCAAGCAAAGAAGAGACCCAGTACTTC. Its protein is CASSQVPSKEETQYF.

The chain has TRBV4-1 and TRBJ2-3; D is unclear. V lost 0 bases and J 6 bases, leaving 10 bases between the germline ends. Germline CDR1 reads MGHRA; CDR2 reads YSYEKL. This CDR3 has 14 amino acids. The DNA of the CDR3 is TGCGCCAGCAGCCAAGATCGGAGCAGCGATACGCAGTATTTT. This sequence encodes CASSQDRSSDTQYF.

The rearrangement joins TRBV3-1 to TRBJ2-1; 10 nucleotides agree with TRBD2. After removal of 4 bases from V and 9 bases from J, the junction contained 12 bases not matched to a gene. The CDR3 length is 16 residues. Looked up from germline, CDR1 is LGHDT and CDR2 is YNNKEL (reference sequence). The CDR3 loop is CASSPSISGGAPEQFF. In nucleotides, the CDR3 is TGTGCCAGCAGCCCCTCGATCAGCGGGGGGGCCCCTGAGCAGTTCTTC.

V usage is TRBV11-2 and J usage is TRBJ1-2; D is unresolved. The CDR3 is 13 residues long. Germline V gene sequence: CDR1 SGHAT, CDR2 FQNNGV. Trimming took 1 base from V and 7 from J, leaving 10 bases between them. The CDR3 protein is CASSLVVGFGYTF. The CDR3 DNA is TGTGCCAGCAGCTTAGTTGTGGGGTTTGGCTACACCTTC.

The V call is TRBV9, the J call TRBJ2-2; a weak D match, TRBD2 (5 bases). CDR3 length: 14 amino acids. The V end lost 2 bases, the J end lost 2 bases, and 7 bases lay between the germline ends. Germline V CDR1 and CDR2: SGDLS, YYNGEE. CDR3 sequence: CASSVSGNTGELFF. The CDR3 coding sequence is TGTGCCAGCAGCGTTTCGGGAAACACCGGGGAGCTGTTTTTT.

In the case of this clonotype: A junction end diverges from the germline sequence, so it may reflect a read error. The V gene is TRBV11-2, the J gene TRBJ2-5, with 7 bases fitting TRBD2. The length of the CDR3 is 17 residues. Germline CDR1 SGHAT, CDR2 FQNNGV. CDR3 region: CASSLVRGSTSYNEQYF. The CDR3 nucleotides read TGCGCCAGCAGCTTAGTTCGCGGGAGTACCTCCTACAATGAGCAGTACTTC. The full variable domain, completed using reference TRBV11-2 and TRBJ2-5, is EAGVAQSPRYKIIEKRQSVAFWCNPISGHATLYWYQQILGQGPKLLIQFQNNGVVDDSQLPKDRFSAERLKGVDSTLKIQPAKLEDSAVYLCASSLVRGSTSYNEQYFGPGTRLLVL.

Concerning this clonotype: Given a much more abundant clone one base away, this may be a read error. This chain uses TRBV20-1 with TRBJ2-1; the D gene is possibly TRBD2 (7 bases). CDR3 length: 14 residues. The V and J ends lost 2 bases and 13 bases respectively, with 21 bases between them. The germline V gene encodes CDR1 DFQATT and CDR2 SNEGSKA (reference sequence). CDR3 amino acids: CSARSSGDKETQFF. In nucleotides, the CDR3 is TGCAGTGCTAGATCCAGCGGGGACAAAGAGACCCAGTTCTTC.

V and J are TRBV6-2 or TRBV6-3 and TRBJ2-1; TRBD2 agrees at 7 bases. The V gene end was trimmed by 2 bases and the J gene end by 7 bases; junction bases not matched to a gene: 8. The CDR3 consists of 15 residues. Germline V lookup: CDR1 MNHEY, CDR2 SVGEGT. The CDR3 protein is CASSYGGVGMNEQFF. As DNA, the CDR3 is TGTGCCAGCAGTTACGGGGGGGTCGGGATGAATGAGCAGTTCTTC.

This chain connects TRBV15 to TRBJ2-5; D remains ambiguous. The CDR3 runs 15 residues. Germline V gene sequence: CDR1 LNHNV, CDR2 YYDKDF (reference sequence). Between the trimmed V and J ends, which lost 0 bases and 5 bases, there was a span of 13 bases. This CDR3 is CATSRESAPVETQYF. In DNA, the CDR3 is TGTGCCACCAGCAGAGAATCCGCGCCGGTGGAGACCCAGTACTTC.